A single sample is the source of the 6 T cell receptor beta chains below, sequenced in a study of T cell changes during pregnancy in multiple sclerosis. Measured with immunoSEQ multiplex PCR; TCRdb has only the in-frame clones, and not every one. There are 70,000 to 95,000 clones in the sample; approximately 94% occur only once, and 2% to 2.5% lies in the top ten. This material consisted of peripheral blood, taken in the third trimester of pregnancy. The source is a female donor with multiple sclerosis, enrolled in a pregnancy study.

V and J are TRBV30 and TRBJ1-5; a weak D match, TRBD1 (6 bases). V dropped 0 bases and J dropped 4 bases, with 10 bases sitting between them. The CDR3 spans 14 residues. The germline V gene encodes CDR1 GTSNPN and CDR2 SVGIG (reference sequence). The CDR3 spells CAWSVRGTNQPQHF. The CDR3 DNA follows: TGTGCCTGGAGTGTAAGAGGGACAAATCAGCCCCAGCATTTT.

The gene calls are TRBV5-4 and TRBJ1-2, with D perhaps TRBD1 (5 bases). Germline CDR1 reads SGHNT; CDR2 reads YYREEE (reference sequence). Trimming left V 4 bases short and J 6 bases short, with 22 bases between. The CDR3 runs to 16 residues. The CDR3 coding sequence is TGTGCCAGCAGCGGGGGGGGGAGTCAAAGAGTTAATGGCTACACCTTC. Translating it yields CASSGGGSQRVNGYTF.

J is TRBJ2-1 and V is TRBV6-5; 9 bases fit TRBD2. Trimming at V came to 0 bases and at J to 5 bases, leaving 5 bases not matched to a gene. The CDR3 is made up of 16 amino acids. Germline CDR1 is MNHEY and CDR2 is SVGAGI. The CDR3 sequence is CASSYSAGGGHNEQFF. The CDR3 nucleotides are TGTGCCAGCAGTTACTCGGCGGGAGGGGGGCACAATGAGCAGTTCTTC.

The V and J genes are TRBV19 and TRBJ2-7; D not resolved. V was pared by 3 bases and J by 2 bases, with 5 bases between. The germline V gene has CDR1 LNHDA and CDR2 SQIVND (reference sequence). The CDR3 has 12 amino acids. This CDR3 is CASSMSPYEQYF. For the CDR3, the DNA is TGTGCCAGTAGTATGAGTCCCTACGAGCAGTACTTC. The whole variable domain, filled in from reference TRBV19 and TRBJ2-7, reads DGGITQSPKYLFRKEGQNVTLSCEQNLNHDAMYWYRQDPGQGLRLIYYSQIVNDFQKGDIAEGYSVSREKKESFPLTVTSAQKNPTAFYLCASSMSPYEQYFGPGTRLTVT.

The gene calls are TRBV11-2 and TRBJ2-1; TRBD1 is a possible D gene (6 bases). V lost 5 bases and J 0 bases, leaving 17 bases between the germline ends. In germline, CDR1 is SGHAT, CDR2 FQNNGV. CDR3 length: 17 amino acids. The CDR3 region has the DNA TGTGCCAGCAGCCCAGAGACAGGTCTGGACTCCTACAATGAGCAGTTCTTC. As protein: CASSPETGLDSYNEQFF. The full variable domain, completed using reference TRBV11-2 and TRBJ2-1, is EAGVAQSPRYKIIEKRQSVAFWCNPISGHATLYWYQQILGQGPKLLIQFQNNGVVDDSQLPKDRFSAERLKGVDSTLKIQPAKLEDSAVYLCASSPETGLDSYNEQFFGPGTRLTVL.

This clone has only one observation. V gene TRBV6-5 combines with J gene TRBJ2-3; D is possibly TRBD2 (6 bases). Trimming cost V 2 bases and J 4 bases, with 16 bases left between them. This CDR3 comprises 16 residues. Germline CDR1 and CDR2: MNHEY and SVGAGI. This chain's CDR3 is CASSYGELARADTQYF. The DNA of the CDR3 is TGTGCCAGCAGTTACGGGGAGCTAGCGAGAGCAGATACGCAGTATTTT.